This T cell receptor (beta chain) is from a study of T cell responses to AZD1222 COVID-19 vaccine. Some clones are missing from TCRdb's copy, which holds only in-frame ones; the method was immunoSEQ multiplex PCR. The repertoire holds 84,000 or so clones, with approximately 90% as singletons. Study observations and caveats: Possibly, clonal diversity was underestimated; donors were largely white British and included more females. Among those given AZD1222, only six or seven were seropositive at baseline. Close to half of spike-specific TCRs reportedly recognize unmutated variant regions.

V was trimmed by 3 bases and J by 6 bases, leaving 8 bases between them. The CDR3 totals 12 residues. This clone was counted a single time. Antigen: not known. Pooling covered second doses at about 4 or about 12 weeks. V usage is TRBV12-3 or TRBV12-4 and J usage is TRBJ1-2; D is unclear. The receptor comes from an adult who received the AZD1222 COVID-19 vaccine. Sequences were derived from peripheral blood, sampled 28 days after the second AZD1222 dose. CDR3 protein: CASSFEGHGYTF. CDR3 DNA sequence: TGTGCCAGCAGTTTTGAAGGGCATGGCTACACCTTC.